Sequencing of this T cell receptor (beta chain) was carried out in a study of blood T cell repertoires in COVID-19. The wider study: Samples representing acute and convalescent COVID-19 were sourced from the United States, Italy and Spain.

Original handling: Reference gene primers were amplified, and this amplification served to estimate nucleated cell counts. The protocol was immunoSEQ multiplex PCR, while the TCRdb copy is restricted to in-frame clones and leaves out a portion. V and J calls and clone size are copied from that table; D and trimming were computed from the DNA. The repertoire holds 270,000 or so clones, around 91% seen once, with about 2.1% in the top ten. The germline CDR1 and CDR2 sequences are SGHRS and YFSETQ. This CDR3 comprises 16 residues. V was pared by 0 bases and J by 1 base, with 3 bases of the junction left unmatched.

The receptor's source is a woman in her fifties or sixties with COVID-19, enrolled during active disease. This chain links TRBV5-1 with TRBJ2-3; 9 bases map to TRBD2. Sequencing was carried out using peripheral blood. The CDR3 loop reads CASSLGPSGGTDTQYF. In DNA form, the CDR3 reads TGCGCCAGCAGCTTGGGTCCTAGCGGGGGCACAGATACGCAGTATTTT.